This TCR beta chain originates from a study of T cell repertoires in cytomegalovirus infection. Study-wide points: HLA-C-restricted TCR beta clonotypes specific for CMV led the ex vivo response.

TCRdb analysed the reads with MiXCR anew, one entry per CDR3 protein. Found here are fewer than 1,000,000 distinct CDR3 sequences, around 29% of them singletons; the top ten hold around 15%. As for this clonotype: The antigen is unknown.

V lost 5 bases, J lost 5 bases, and 13 bases lay in between. CDR3 length: 14 residues. Germline V CDR1 and CDR2: SEHNR, FQNEAQ (reference sequence). The material sequenced was cultured CD8+ T cells from PBMCs, taken from culture after CMV antigen stimulation. The genes are TRBV7-9 and TRBJ1-5; D gene uncertain. This sequence originates from a human donor in good health (CMV status not recorded). Some clones in this sample may be carry-over from other donors' samples. Here the CDR3 reads CASSPAAVHQPQHF. As DNA, the CDR3 is TGTGCCAGCAGCCCTGCAGCGGTCCATCAGCCCCAGCATTTT.